This paragraph reports one T cell receptor beta chain. Losses at the gene ends were 4 bases for V and 0 bases for J; bases not matched to a gene: 4. The CDR3 covers 15 residues. CDR1 is SGHRS, CDR2 YFSETQ, per germline. Clones were read by immunoSEQ multiplex PCR, and TCRdb kept only the in-frame ones, dropping some. The sample holds around 170,000 clones, about 74% seen once. The entry originates in a study of blood T cell repertoires in COVID-19. V usage is TRBV5-1 and J usage is TRBJ1-3; TRBD1 aligns across 7 bases. Sequenced material: peripheral blood. This clonotype was obtained from a woman of 80 years or more with acute or convalescent COVID-19. The CDR3 DNA follows: TGCGCCAGCAGCCCGGGACAGATCTCTGGAAACACCATATATTTT. Its translation is CASSPGQISGNTIYF. The full variable domain, rest sourced from reference TRBV5-1 and TRBJ1-3, is KAGVTQTPRYLIKTRGQQVTLSCSPISGHRSVSWYQQTPGQGLQFLFEYFSETQRNKGNFPGRFSGRQFSNSRSEMNVSTLELGDSALYLCASSPGQISGNTIYFGEGSWLTVV.